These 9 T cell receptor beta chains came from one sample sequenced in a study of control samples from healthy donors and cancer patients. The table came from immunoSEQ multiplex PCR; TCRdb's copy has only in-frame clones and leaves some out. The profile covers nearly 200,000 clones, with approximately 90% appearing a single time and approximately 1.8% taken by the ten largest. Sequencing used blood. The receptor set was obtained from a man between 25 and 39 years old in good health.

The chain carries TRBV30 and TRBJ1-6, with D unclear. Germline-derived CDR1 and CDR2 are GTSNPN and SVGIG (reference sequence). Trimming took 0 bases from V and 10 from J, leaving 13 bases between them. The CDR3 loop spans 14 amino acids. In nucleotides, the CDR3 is TGTGCCTGGAGTGTACTAGGTACGGAGTCACCCCTCCACTTT. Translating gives CAWSVLGTESPLHF.

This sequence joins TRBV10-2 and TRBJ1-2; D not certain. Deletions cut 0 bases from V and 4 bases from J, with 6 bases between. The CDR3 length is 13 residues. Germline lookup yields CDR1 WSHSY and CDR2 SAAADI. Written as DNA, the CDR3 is TGCGCCAGCAGTGAGTCGGGAACCTATGGCTACACCTTC. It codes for CASSESGTYGYTF.

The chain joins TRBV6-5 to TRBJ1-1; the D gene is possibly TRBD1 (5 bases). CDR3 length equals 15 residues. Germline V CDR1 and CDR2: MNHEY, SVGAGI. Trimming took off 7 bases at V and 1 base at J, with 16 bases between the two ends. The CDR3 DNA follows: TGTGCCAGCAAACTCTCCGGGGCGGGGAACACTGAAGCTTTCTTT. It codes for CASKLSGAGNTEAFF.

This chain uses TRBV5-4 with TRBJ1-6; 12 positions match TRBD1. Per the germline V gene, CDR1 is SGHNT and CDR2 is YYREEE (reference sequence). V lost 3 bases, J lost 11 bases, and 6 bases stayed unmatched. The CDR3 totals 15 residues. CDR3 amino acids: CASSWGQGAHAPLHF. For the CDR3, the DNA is TGTGCCAGCAGCTGGGGACAGGGGGCCCACGCACCCCTCCACTTT.

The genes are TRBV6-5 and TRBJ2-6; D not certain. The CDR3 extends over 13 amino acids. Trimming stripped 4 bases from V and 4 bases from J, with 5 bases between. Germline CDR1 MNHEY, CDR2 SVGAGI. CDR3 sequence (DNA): TGTGCCAGCAGTTTGGGGGGGGCCAACGTCCTGACTTTC. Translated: CASSLGGANVLTF.

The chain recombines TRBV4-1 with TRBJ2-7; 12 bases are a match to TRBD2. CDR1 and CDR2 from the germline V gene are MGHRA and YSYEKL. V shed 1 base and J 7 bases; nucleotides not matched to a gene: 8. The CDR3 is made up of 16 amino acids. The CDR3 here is CASSQGPLAGGSEQYF. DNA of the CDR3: TGCGCCAGCAGCCAAGGTCCCCTAGCGGGGGGGAGTGAGCAGTACTTC.

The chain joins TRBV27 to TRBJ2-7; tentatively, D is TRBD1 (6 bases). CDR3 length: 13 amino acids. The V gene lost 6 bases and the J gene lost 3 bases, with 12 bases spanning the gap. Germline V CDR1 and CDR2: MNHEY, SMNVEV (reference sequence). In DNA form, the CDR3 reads TGTGCCAGCAGCCCGGGACACCACTACGAGCAGTACTTC. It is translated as CASSPGHHYEQYF.

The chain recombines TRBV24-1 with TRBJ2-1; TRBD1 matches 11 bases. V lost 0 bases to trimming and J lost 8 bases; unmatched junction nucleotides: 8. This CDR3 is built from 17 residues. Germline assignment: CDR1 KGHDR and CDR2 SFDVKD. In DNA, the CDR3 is TGTGCCACCAGTGATTTGCGGGGACAGGGGGTTAAGGATGAGCAGTTCTTC. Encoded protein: CATSDLRGQGVKDEQFF.

This chain's CDR3 is CASSLLAEIQETQYF. The CDR3 bases are TGTGCCAGCAGCCTTCTAGCGGAGATCCAAGAGACCCAGTACTTC. The chain is built from TRBV3-1 (or the pseudogene TRBV3-2) and TRBJ2-5; 7 bases agree with TRBD2. The CDR3 has 15 amino acids. Germline trimming cut 4 bases from V and 1 base from J; bases unmatched to any gene: 6. Germline CDR1 is LGHDT and CDR2 is YNNKEL (reference sequence).